The 30 T cell receptor beta chains given below trace back to one sample, sequenced in a study of Ad26.COV2.S vaccination and SARS-CoV-2 variants. Generated by immunoSEQ multiplex PCR, the TCRdb table keeps only in-frame clones and is missing some. The data hold about 350,000 clones, with approximately 90% observed a single time. Regarding treatment: some 20 received Ad26.COV2.S at low or high dose, single or two shots; about 5 received placebo; per-sample allocation not given. Collection of samples fell on day 63 after the first vaccine or placebo injection. The source material was peripheral blood, sampled in a trial of Ad26.COV2.S vaccine versus placebo. Source of these receptors: a person between 18 and 65 years old who received the Ad26.COV2.S COVID-19 vaccine or a placebo.

Worth noting for this clone: This sample includes further DNA sequences coding for the same CDR3. This rearrangement joins TRBV6-2 or TRBV6-3 to TRBJ1-5, with D possibly matching TRBD1 (5 bases). The CDR3 runs to 15 residues. V was clipped by 2 bases and J by 4 bases, with 12 bases between them. CDR1 is MNHEY and CDR2 is SVGEGT in the germline V gene. CDR3 amino acids: CASSYGGSRNQPQHF. CDR3 in DNA: TGTGCCAGCAGTTACGGGGGGAGTCGGAATCAGCCCCAGCATTTT.

The chain couples TRBV5-1 to TRBJ1-2, with 9 bases identical to TRBD1. Per germline, CDR1 SGHRS and CDR2 YFSETQ. V dropped 4 bases and J dropped 3; count of bases not matched to a gene: 4. The CDR3 is 14 amino acids. The CDR3 region is CASSEQGADYGYTF. CDR3 DNA sequence: TGCGCCAGCAGCGAACAGGGGGCGGACTATGGCTACACCTTC.

This clone has only one observation. V gene TRBV5-1 combines with J gene TRBJ2-7; the match to TRBD2 covers 13 bases. This CDR3 comprises 16 residues. Germline V gene lookup returns CDR1 SGHRS and CDR2 YFSETQ. J was trimmed by 5 bases and V by 1 base; bases with no gene match: 6. CDR3 nucleotides: TGCGCCAGCAGCTTGCAGGGGGGACTAGCGGGAAACGAGCAGTACTTC. It specifies CASSLQGGLAGNEQYF. Complete variable domain (other parts from reference TRBV5-1 and TRBJ2-7): KAGVTQTPRYLIKTRGQQVTLSCSPISGHRSVSWYQQTPGQGLQFLFEYFSETQRNKGNFPGRFSGRQFSNSRSEMNVSTLELGDSALYLCASSLQGGLAGNEQYFGPGTRLTVT.

The chain links TRBV7-9 to TRBJ2-2; the D is unclear. Germline assignment: CDR1 SEHNR and CDR2 FQNEAQ (reference sequence). V was shortened by 3 bases and J by 1 base, with 9 bases between the two germline ends. This CDR3 is built from 15 residues. CDR3 amino acids: CASSFPAGNTGELFF. The CDR3 coding sequence is TGTGCCAGCAGCTTCCCTGCAGGGAACACCGGGGAGCTGTTTTTT.

The V and J genes are TRBV4-1 and TRBJ1-2; D uncertain. V was cut by 6 bases and J by 4 bases, with 9 bases left in between. The CDR3 runs 12 residues. CDR1 is MGHRA and CDR2 is YSYEKL in the germline V gene. The CDR3 DNA sequence: TGCGCCAGCAGGGGAGCAGGCTATGGCTACACCTTC. It codes for CASRGAGYGYTF.

J is TRBJ2-7 and V is TRBV27; tentatively, D is TRBD1 (6 bases). This CDR3 contains 14 residues. Germline V CDR1 and CDR2: MNHEY, SMNVEV (reference sequence). V gave up 3 bases and J gave up 5 bases, with 14 bases separating them. The CDR3 DNA sequence: TGTGCCAGCAGTTTGGGCAGGGGAACCAACGAGCAGTACTTC. Amino acid sequence: CASSLGRGTNEQYF.

V and J are TRBV15 and TRBJ2-7; D is ambiguous. CDR3 length: 16 residues. Germline V lookup: CDR1 LNHNV, CDR2 YYDKDF (reference sequence). Trimming stripped 0 bases from V and 2 bases from J, with 14 bases between. CDR3 residues: CATSRDPGRPTYEQYF. The CDR3 nucleotides are TGTGCCACCAGCAGAGACCCTGGACGGCCAACCTACGAGCAGTACTTC.

The chain links TRBV5-1 to TRBJ1-1, with D possibly being TRBD1 (5 bases). The V and J ends lost 7 bases and 7 bases respectively, with 20 bases between them. The CDR3 extends over 14 amino acids. Germline-derived CDR1 and CDR2 are SGHRS and YFSETQ. In DNA, the CDR3 is TGCGCCAGCTCCCGGGAGCAGGGCTTCGGTGAAGCTTTCTTT. It yields the protein CASSREQGFGEAFF.

The chain is built from TRBV28 and TRBJ1-6, with 9 bases matching TRBD1. CDR3 size: 14 residues. The V segment lost 6 bases and the J segment 8 bases; nucleotides outside the gene matches: 5. Germline CDR1 is MDHEN and CDR2 is SYDVKM. The CDR3 DNA is TGTGCCAGCAGAGCCGGGACAGGGCATTCACCCCTCCACTTT. Its protein product is CASRAGTGHSPLHF.

The chain couples TRBV28 to TRBJ1-2, with 7 bases matching TRBD1. The V gene end was trimmed by 7 bases and the J gene end by 4 bases; junction bases not matched to a gene: 12. Germline values: CDR1 MDHEN, CDR2 SYDVKM. The CDR3 is 15 residues long. Here the CDR3 DNA reads TGTGCCAGCAAAAGTCCCGGGACAGACCTCTATGGCTACACCTTC. The encoded protein is CASKSPGTDLYGYTF.

The V call is TRBV4-3, the J call TRBJ2-2; D is unclear. CDR3 length: 12 amino acids. Germline CDR1 is LGHNA and CDR2 is YSLEER. V was clipped by 0 bases and J by 7 bases, with 3 bases between them. CDR3 bases: TGCGCCAGCAGCCAAGAAGACGGGGAGCTGTTTTTT. Translation: CASSQEDGELFF.

The CDR3 loop reads CASSQTQGFGEKLFF. Written as DNA, the CDR3 is TGCGCCAGCAGCCAGACACAGGGCTTTGGGGAAAAACTGTTTTTT. V gene TRBV4-1 combines with J gene TRBJ1-4, with a weak D call TRBD1 (6 bases). The germline CDR1 and CDR2 sequences are MGHRA and YSYEKL. The V and J ends lost 3 bases and 8 bases respectively, with 16 bases between them. CDR3 length: 15 residues.

This sequence joins TRBV28 and TRBJ2-7, with D possibly TRBD1 on 5 matching bases. This CDR3 is built from 14 residues. Germline-derived CDR1 and CDR2 are MDHEN and SYDVKM. The V end lost 7 bases, the J end lost 2 bases, and 15 bases lay between the germline ends. The CDR3: CASTMGLFPYEQYF. The CDR3 DNA is TGTGCCAGCACTATGGGGCTCTTTCCCTACGAGCAGTACTTC.

V and J are TRBV12-3 or TRBV12-4 and TRBJ1-1; D is unresolved. This CDR3 is 13 amino acids long. Trimming removed 8 bases at V and 1 base at J, with 11 bases between. The CDR3 nucleotides are TGTGCCAGCGGTAAAAGTCCGAACACTGAAGCTTTCTTT. Translation gives CASGKSPNTEAFF.

This sequence joins TRBV30 and TRBJ1-2; 8 bases match TRBD1. Germline CDR1 and CDR2: GTSNPN and SVGIG (reference sequence). The CDR3 has 13 amino acids. J was trimmed by 0 bases and V by 3 bases; bases with no gene match: 0. The CDR3 loop is CAWRTGANYGYTF. The CDR3 bases are TGTGCCTGGAGGACAGGGGCTAACTATGGCTACACCTTC.

The table lists this clone with a count of one. The chain recombines TRBV3-1 (or the pseudogene TRBV3-2) with TRBJ1-5; tentative D call: TRBD1 (5 bases). Trimming cost V 6 bases and J 5 bases, with 8 bases left between them. The CDR3 contains 12 residues. Looked up from germline, CDR1 is LGHDT and CDR2 is YNNKEL (reference sequence). In DNA, the CDR3 is TGTGCCAGCAGTGACAGCGATCAGCCCCAGCATTTT. Encoded protein: CASSDSDQPQHF.

V usage is TRBV5-1 and J usage is TRBJ2-5, with 9 nucleotides matching TRBD1. The germline CDR1 and CDR2 sequences are SGHRS and YFSETQ. The CDR3 totals 16 residues. The trim removed 4 bases at V and 5 bases at J, leaving 12 bases unmatched. The DNA of the CDR3 is TGCGCCAGCAGCCTAAACCGGGACAGGGTAACGGAGACCCAGTACTTC. Translating gives CASSLNRDRVTETQYF.

The rearrangement joins TRBV4-2 to TRBJ1-2; weak D call: TRBD1 (5 bases). Germline-derived CDR1 and CDR2 are LGHNA and YNFKEQ. V gave up 0 bases and J gave up 8 bases, with 25 bases separating them. The CDR3 runs to 18 residues. This chain's CDR3 is CASSQDLRAANLNGGYTF. The CDR3 region has the DNA TGTGCCAGCAGCCAAGATCTCAGGGCCGCGAACCTTAATGGGGGCTACACCTTC.

This clone has only a few counts. The chain is built from TRBV5-1 and TRBJ1-1; D unclear. The CDR3 runs to 13 residues. The germline V and J ends were trimmed by 0 bases and 3 bases, with 6 bases remaining between them. Germline CDR1 reads SGHRS; CDR2 reads YFSETQ. In DNA, the CDR3 is TGCGCCAGCAGCTTGGTTGAGGACACTGAAGCTTTCTTT. It encodes CASSLVEDTEAFF.

This chain uses TRBV7-2 with TRBJ1-5, with D perhaps TRBD1 (6 bases). Germline V CDR1 and CDR2: SGHTA, FQGNSA. There are 15 residues in the CDR3. V gave up 1 base and J gave up 2 bases, with 9 bases separating them. Here the CDR3 DNA reads TGTGCCAGCAGCTTAGGAGGGGGGGGCAATCAGCCCCAGCATTTT. The encoded protein is CASSLGGGGNQPQHF.

This chain connects TRBV3-1 (or the pseudogene TRBV3-2) to TRBJ1-1; D gene unclear. CDR3 length equals 15 residues. The V end was cut by 0 bases, the J end by 0 bases, with 8 bases between. Germline loops: CDR1 LGHDT, CDR2 YNNKEL (reference sequence). The CDR3 sequence: CASSQEKHMNTEAFF. DNA for the CDR3: TGTGCCAGCAGCCAAGAGAAGCACATGAACACTGAAGCTTTCTTT.

This chain connects TRBV4-3 to TRBJ2-7, with D possibly matching TRBD2 (6 bases). Trimming stripped 0 bases from V and 3 bases from J, with 15 bases between. Germline CDR1 and CDR2: LGHNA and YSLEER. The CDR3 has 16 amino acids. CDR3 loop: CASSQDAGTQGYEQYF. Written as DNA, the CDR3 is TGCGCCAGCAGCCAAGATGCCGGGACTCAGGGCTACGAGCAGTACTTC.

In this sample, this clone turned up once. This chain uses TRBV9 with TRBJ2-1; 8 nucleotides align to TRBD2. The CDR3 is 15 amino acids. Per the germline V gene, CDR1 is SGDLS and CDR2 is YYNGEE. V lost 4 bases, J lost 7 bases, and 10 bases stayed unmatched. The CDR3 DNA follows: TGTGCCAGCAGCACCCGGACTAGCACCGCGAATGAGCAGTTCTTC. Its protein is CASSTRTSTANEQFF.

V gene TRBV5-1 combines with J gene TRBJ2-3, with a tentative D call TRBD1 (5 bases). Germline assignment: CDR1 SGHRS and CDR2 YFSETQ. CDR3 length: 15 amino acids. The V end was cut by 2 bases, the J end by 6 bases, with 16 bases between. CDR3 bases: TGCGCCAGCAGCTTAGACAGCCAACGAACGGATACGCAGTATTTT. Its protein product is CASSLDSQRTDTQYF. Full variable domain (remainder filled in from reference TRBV5-1 and TRBJ2-3): KAGVTQTPRYLIKTRGQQVTLSCSPISGHRSVSWYQQTPGQGLQFLFEYFSETQRNKGNFPGRFSGRQFSNSRSEMNVSTLELGDSALYLCASSLDSQRTDTQYFGPGTRLTVL.

The chain is built from TRBV28 and TRBJ1-5; D is possibly TRBD1 (6 bases). CDR1 and CDR2 (germline): MDHEN, SYDVKM. V gave up 6 bases and J gave up 5 bases, with 17 bases separating them. CDR3 length: 15 residues. CDR3: CASSKISGVDQPQHF. CDR3 in DNA: TGTGCCAGCAGCAAAATATCAGGGGTGGATCAGCCCCAGCATTTT.

The chain employs TRBV30 and TRBJ1-2; D unresolved. Germline values: CDR1 GTSNPN, CDR2 SVGIG (reference sequence). The CDR3 is 13 residues long. V was shortened by 0 bases and J by 4 bases, with 9 bases between the two germline ends. The chain's CDR3 is CAWSVQAGYGYTF. CDR3 DNA: TGTGCCTGGAGTGTCCAGGCAGGCTATGGCTACACCTTC.

V gene TRBV5-1 combines with J gene TRBJ1-6; 8 nucleotides agree with TRBD1. CDR3 length equals 16 residues. V shed 5 bases, J shed 7 bases, and the junction held 11 bases outside the gene matches. Germline V CDR1 and CDR2: SGHRS, YFSETQ. CDR3 nucleotide sequence: TGCGCCAGCAGTCGTTTGGGACAGGAATTGAATTCACCCCTCCACTTT. It encodes CASSRLGQELNSPLHF.

The chain carries TRBV6-5 and TRBJ1-1; D is undetermined. Germline CDR1 MNHEY, CDR2 SVGAGI. Trimming left V 2 bases short and J 1 base short, with 11 bases between. CDR3 length: 15 amino acids. The CDR3 here is CASSYGRERNTEAFF. The CDR3 coding sequence is TGTGCCAGCAGTTACGGTCGGGAGAGGAACACTGAAGCTTTCTTT.

This clone was counted between two and nine times. The chain employs TRBV3-1 (or the pseudogene TRBV3-2) and TRBJ1-4; TRBD1 agrees at 8 bases. The junction had 7 bases not matched to a gene; V was cut back by 2 bases and J by 8 bases. The length of the CDR3 is 15 residues. Germline V gene data show CDR1 as LGHDT and CDR2 as YNNKEL (reference sequence). CDR3 in DNA: TGTGCCAGCAGCCAAATCCTGACAGGGGACGAAAAACTGTTTTTT. It translates to CASSQILTGDEKLFF.

The chain has TRBV7-9 and TRBJ2-5, with D possibly TRBD1 on 6 matching bases. V was trimmed by 7 bases and J by 0 bases, leaving 21 bases between them. The CDR3 has 17 residues. Per germline, CDR1 SEHNR and CDR2 FQNEAQ (reference sequence). The CDR3 loop is CASTPSRTAMYQETQYF. DNA of the CDR3: TGTGCCAGCACTCCGAGCCGGACAGCGATGTACCAAGAGACCCAGTACTTC.